The 30 T cell receptor beta chains below come from one sample, sequenced in a study of OX40 agonist ivuxolimab in advanced cancers. Data came from immunoSEQ multiplex PCR; TCRdb stores just in-frame clones and leaves some out. The data contain about 46,000 clones, around 89% of them singletons. Specimen: CD4+ or CD8+ T cells sorted from blood, collected in a trial of the OX40 agonist ivuxolimab. These receptors originate from an adult with an advanced solid tumor such as melanoma, head and neck, liver or kidney cancer.

The V gene is TRBV6-5, the J gene TRBJ2-7; 10 nucleotides match TRBD1. The CDR3 has 14 residues. V shed 5 bases and J 3 bases; nucleotides not matched to a gene: 4. CDR1 and CDR2 (germline): MNHEY, SVGAGI. The CDR3 DNA reads as TGTGCCAGCAGTCCCGGACAGGGGGACTACGAGCAGTACTTC. Amino acids: CASSPGQGDYEQYF.

The chain joins TRBV5-5 to TRBJ2-2; 9 nucleotides align to TRBD1. Unmatched junction bases numbered 5, after V lost 5 bases and J lost 3 bases. The CDR3 runs to 15 residues. Germline assignment: CDR1 SGHKS and CDR2 YYEKEE (reference sequence). The DNA of the CDR3 is TGTGCCAGCAGAAAGCGGACAGGGGACACCGGGGAGCTGTTTTTT. Translating it yields CASRKRTGDTGELFF.

V usage is TRBV9 and J usage is TRBJ2-7, with D possibly called TRBD1 or TRBD2 (5 bases each). In germline, CDR1 is SGDLS, CDR2 YYNGEE. Trimming left V 0 bases short and J 2 bases short, with 12 bases between. The CDR3 extends over 15 amino acids. CDR3 coding DNA: TGTGCCAGCAGCGTAGTCGAGGGGCCTGCCTACGAGCAGTACTTC. Translating it yields CASSVVEGPAYEQYF.

By share, this clone ranks as medium-sized. The chain links TRBV7-9 to TRBJ1-2; D uncertain. V was clipped by 5 bases and J by 2 bases, with 15 bases between them. Per the germline V gene, CDR1 is SEHNR and CDR2 is FQNEAQ (reference sequence). This CDR3 spans 15 amino acids. CDR3 coding DNA: TGTGCCAGCAGCCGTTCCGGCAGGAGGAACTATGGCTACACCTTC. Protein sequence: CASSRSGRRNYGYTF.

This chain links TRBV27 with TRBJ2-3; D possibly uses TRBD1 or TRBD2 (5 bases each). Deletions cut 7 bases from V and 6 bases from J, with 23 bases between. Germline V gene sequence: CDR1 MNHEY, CDR2 SMNVEV (reference sequence). The CDR3 loop spans 16 amino acids. Here the CDR3 reads CASKSLRDRLLDTQYF. CDR3 DNA sequence: TGTGCCAGCAAAAGCCTCCGGGACCGCCTCCTGGATACGCAGTATTTT.

This clone was detected a few times. V is TRBV6-6 and J is TRBJ2-3; 8 bases match TRBD2. The CDR3 sequence is 14 residues long. Germline V lookup: CDR1 MNHNY, CDR2 SVGAGI (reference sequence). V lost 6 bases to trimming and J lost 6 bases; unmatched junction nucleotides: 8. The CDR3 spells CASSLGLAWDTQYF. In DNA, the CDR3 is TGTGCCAGCAGCCTCGGACTAGCTTGGGATACGCAGTATTTT.

This sequence joins TRBV5-6 and TRBJ1-4; 8 bases fit TRBD1. The junction had 5 bases not matched to a gene; V was cut back by 4 bases and J by 3 bases. The CDR3 runs 15 residues. Germline V CDR1 and CDR2: SGHDT, YYEEEE. CDR3: CASSRGQGPNEKLFF. CDR3 bases: TGTGCCAGCAGCCGCGGACAGGGTCCTAATGAAAAACTGTTTTTT.

This chain uses TRBV4-3 with TRBJ2-5; 8 bases map to TRBD2. This CDR3 contains 15 residues. V gave up 6 bases and J gave up 1 base; unmatched junction bases: 7. In germline, CDR1 is LGHNA, CDR2 YSLEER. The CDR3 DNA follows: TGCGCCAGCAGGGAAACGACTAGCGCCCAAGAGACCCAGTACTTC. This encodes CASRETTSAQETQYF.

As to this clone: A read error is likely, as this CDR3 ends without the conserved phenylalanine or tryptophan. The chain joins TRBV2 to TRBJ2-4; D is ambiguous. Trimming left V 1 base short and J 0 bases short, with 7 bases between. The CDR3 contains 15 residues. Germline CDR1 and CDR2: SNHLY and FYNNEI. This CDR3 is CASSEGRLAKNIQYL. DNA of the CDR3: TGTGCCAGCAGTGAAGGGCGTCTAGCCAAAAACATTCAGTACCTC.

This clone was seen just once. The chain is built from TRBV5-6 and TRBJ1-1, with a weak D call TRBD1 (5 bases). The V end lost 0 bases, the J end lost 1 base, and 10 bases lay between the germline ends. The V gene's germline CDR1 is SGHDT and CDR2 YYEEEE. This CDR3 spans 15 amino acids. CDR3 in amino acids: CASSLGWGPNTEAFF. DNA for the CDR3: TGTGCCAGCAGCTTGGGGTGGGGACCGAACACTGAAGCTTTCTTT.

This rearrangement joins TRBV7-3 to TRBJ2-2, with D tentatively TRBD1 or TRBD2 (5 bases each). This CDR3 spans 17 amino acids. Deletions cut 2 bases from V and 4 bases from J, with 17 bases between. Germline CDR1 SGHTA, CDR2 FQGTGA. The CDR3 DNA follows: TGTGCCAGCAGCTTAGGGCCGGGACCGCAGGTCACCGGGGAGCTGTTTTTT. Translated, it gives CASSLGPGPQVTGELFF.

The gene calls are TRBV19 and TRBJ2-3; the D gene is possibly TRBD2 (6 bases). Germline V gene data show CDR1 as LNHDA and CDR2 as SQIVND (reference sequence). The CDR3 is 16 amino acids. V shed 8 bases and J shed 0 bases, with 18 bases lying between them. The CDR3 loop reads CASLEEGRDSTDTQYF. The CDR3 DNA reads as TGTGCCAGTTTGGAGGAGGGACGGGATAGCACAGATACGCAGTATTTT.

In the case of this clone: It is likely a read error: a sequence one base away is far more abundant. The same CDR3 arises from other DNA sequences in this sample as well. The rearrangement joins TRBV6-6 to TRBJ2-2, with TRBD2 matching over 8 bases. V gave up 6 bases and J gave up 5 bases; unmatched junction bases: 8. The CDR3 consists of 15 residues. Germline V lookup: CDR1 MNHNY, CDR2 SVGAGI (reference sequence). In nucleotides, the CDR3 is TGTGCCAGCAGACACGGGGGGGCGCGTACCGGGGAGCTGTTTTTT. It encodes CASRHGGARTGELFF.

This chain joins TRBV7-6 and TRBJ2-1; D is undetermined. Germline-derived CDR1 and CDR2 are SGHVS and FNYEAQ. V lost 3 bases, J lost 5 bases, and 8 bases lay in between. The CDR3 has 13 residues. The CDR3 here is CASSFLGNNEQFF. CDR3 DNA: TGTGCCAGCAGCTTTCTAGGGAACAATGAGCAGTTCTTC. The variable domain in full, with the rest retrieved from reference TRBV7-6 and TRBJ2-1, is GAGVSQSPRYKVTKRGQDVALRCDPISGHVSLYWYRQALGQGPEFLTYFNYEAQQDKSGLPNDRFSAERPEGSISTLTIQRTEQRDSAMYRCASSFLGNNEQFFGPGTRLTVL.

This chain links TRBV13 with TRBJ1-5; TRBD1 is a possible D gene (5 bases). V was trimmed by 0 bases and J by 4 bases, leaving 7 bases between them. From germline, CDR1 is PRHDT and CDR2 FYEKMQ (reference sequence). The CDR3 covers 14 residues. This CDR3 is CASSLGGVNQPQHF. The DNA for the CDR3 is TGTGCCAGCAGCTTAGGGGGGGTAAATCAGCCCCAGCATTTT.

The rearrangement uses TRBV9 and TRBJ1-1; 8 bases agree with TRBD1. Germline CDR1 is SGDLS and CDR2 is YYNGEE. This CDR3 region has 14 residues. Unmatched junction bases numbered 2, after V lost 3 bases and J lost 1 base. The chain's CDR3 is CASSATGANTEAFF. CDR3 DNA: TGTGCCAGCAGCGCGACAGGGGCGAACACTGAAGCTTTCTTT.

The J gene is TRBJ2-2, the V gene TRBV11-2; D remains unclear. V was cut by 7 bases and J by 0 bases, with 3 bases left in between. The CDR3 runs 12 residues. Looked up from germline, CDR1 is SGHAT and CDR2 is FQNNGV. The CDR3 is CASIANTGELFF. The CDR3 DNA reads as TGTGCCAGCATAGCGAACACCGGGGAGCTGTTTTTT. The full variable domain, in which reference TRBV11-2 and TRBJ2-2 provide the parts outside the CDR3, is EAGVAQSPRYKIIEKRQSVAFWCNPISGHATLYWYQQILGQGPKLLIQFQNNGVVDDSQLPKDRFSAERLKGVDSTLKIQPAKLEDSAVYLCASIANTGELFFGEGSRLTVL.

This chain joins TRBV30 and TRBJ2-7; D is possibly TRBD1 or TRBD2 (5 bases each). Germline values: CDR1 GTSNPN, CDR2 SVGIG (reference sequence). CDR3 length: 13 residues. V lost 1 base and J lost 4, with 11 bases in between. CDR3 residues: CAWSAGTGYEQYF. The CDR3 DNA reads TGTGCCTGGAGTGCCGGGACGGGGTACGAGCAGTACTTC.

The chain uses TRBV11-2 and TRBJ1-2; D is perhaps TRBD1 (5 bases). The CDR3 covers 15 residues. Germline V gene lookup returns CDR1 SGHAT and CDR2 FQNNGV. Between the trimmed V and J ends, which lost 3 bases and 1 base, there was a span of 12 bases. Written as DNA, the CDR3 is TGTGCCAGCAGCTTGTCATGGGGGGATAACTATGGCTACACCTTC. Protein: CASSLSWGDNYGYTF.

The chain links TRBV27 to TRBJ2-2; 14 bases are a match to TRBD2. J gave up 6 bases and V 7 bases, and 13 bases lay outside the gene matches. The CDR3 extends over 18 amino acids. CDR1 is MNHEY, CDR2 SMNVEV, per germline (reference sequence). CDR3 DNA: TGTGCCAGCACTAACGGGGGGGGACTAGCGGGAGTTGCCGGGGAGCTGTTTTTT. The encoded protein is CASTNGGGLAGVAGELFF.

A word on this clone: Here the CDR3 omits its conserved ending phenylalanine or tryptophan, so a read error is the likely source. CDR3: CASSQETAAFL. The CDR3 coding sequence is TGCGCCAGCAGCCAAGAGACGGCAGCTTTCCTT. The chain uses TRBV4-3 and TRBJ1-1; unclear D gene. V gave up 0 bases and J gave up 10 bases, with 6 bases separating them. The length of the CDR3 is 11 residues. Germline-derived CDR1 and CDR2 are LGHNA and YSLEER.

The V call is TRBV5-6, the J call TRBJ2-1, with no clear D. The CDR3 totals 13 residues. The V end lost 2 bases, the J end lost 6 bases, and 9 bases lay between the germline ends. CDR1 and CDR2 from the germline V gene are SGHDT and YYEEEE. CDR3 protein: CASSLGNPNEQFF. The CDR3 DNA reads TGTGCCAGCAGCTTAGGTAATCCCAATGAGCAGTTCTTC. The full variable domain, its missing parts supplied by reference TRBV5-6 and TRBJ2-1, is DAGVTQSPTHLIKTRGQQVTLRCSPKSGHDTVSWYQQALGQGPQFIFQYYEEEERQRGNFPDRFSGHQFPNYSSELNVNALLLGDSALYLCASSLGNPNEQFFGPGTRLTVL.

The chain has TRBV4-2 and TRBJ2-2; D remains unclear. CDR3 length: 18 amino acids. Germline V gives CDR1 LGHNA, CDR2 YNFKEQ. V dropped 0 bases and J dropped 2 bases, with 16 bases sitting between them. The CDR3 is CASSQELASPLNTGELFF. The CDR3 DNA reads as TGTGCCAGCAGCCAAGAGTTGGCGAGTCCGCTAAACACCGGGGAGCTGTTTTTT.

This chain connects TRBV6-5 to TRBJ1-1, with D perhaps matching TRBD1 (5 bases). V lost 8 bases and J lost 0, with 13 bases in between. The CDR3 extends over 14 amino acids. Germline V gene data show CDR1 as MNHEY and CDR2 as SVGAGI. In DNA form, the CDR3 reads TGTGCCAGCTCTGAGGGGCTAATGAACACTGAAGCTTTCTTT. Protein product: CASSEGLMNTEAFF.

The rearrangement joins TRBV18 to TRBJ2-1; 8 bases align to TRBD2. Trimming removed 2 bases from V and 4 bases from J; junction bases left unmatched: 10. Germline-derived CDR1 and CDR2 are KGHSH and LQKENI. CDR3 length equals 17 residues. The CDR3 sequence is CASSPGAASGFYNEQFF. As DNA, the CDR3 is TGTGCCAGCTCACCAGGAGCGGCTAGCGGGTTTTACAATGAGCAGTTCTTC. The full variable domain, completed using reference TRBV18 and TRBJ2-1, is NAGVMQNPRHLVRRRGQEARLRCSPMKGHSHVYWYRQLPEEGLKFMVYLQKENIIDESGMPKERFSAEFPKEGPSILRIQQVVRGDSAAYFCASSPGAASGFYNEQFFGPGTRLTVL.

The chain links TRBV7-9 to TRBJ2-1, with 9 bases that match TRBD2. V dropped 5 bases and J dropped 8; count of bases not matched to a gene: 10. Germline V gene data show CDR1 as SEHNR and CDR2 as FQNEAQ (reference sequence). This CDR3 has 15 amino acids. The CDR3 spells CASSPRASGDYEQFF. CDR3 in DNA: TGTGCCAGCAGCCCACGGGCTAGCGGGGACTATGAGCAGTTCTTC.

CDR3 in amino acids: CASSSWTATNEKLFF. The CDR3 DNA reads as TGTGCCAGCAGCTCCTGGACAGCAACTAATGAAAAACTGTTTTTT. V and J are TRBV7-9 and TRBJ1-4, with D perhaps matching TRBD1 (6 bases). This CDR3 comprises 15 residues. V lost 4 bases to trimming and J lost 0 bases, with 9 bases between them. CDR1 is SEHNR, CDR2 FQNEAQ, per germline (reference sequence).

V and J are TRBV27 and TRBJ2-4; perhaps TRBD2 as D (7 bases). The length of the CDR3 is 16 residues. The V and J ends lost 2 bases and 3 bases respectively, with 14 bases between them. Germline loops: CDR1 MNHEY, CDR2 SMNVEV (reference sequence). As DNA, the CDR3 is TGTGCCAGCAGTTTAGTTGTGGGAGGGGGCAAAAACATTCAGTACTTC. It codes for CASSLVVGGGKNIQYF.

The rearrangement links TRBV5-4 to TRBJ2-7; D not certain. The CDR3 extends over 13 amino acids. Germline V gives CDR1 SGHNT, CDR2 YYREEE (reference sequence). Trimming cost V 7 bases and J 0 bases, with 11 bases left between them. This CDR3 reads CASSKEFSYEQYF. The CDR3 DNA is TGTGCCAGCTCAAAAGAGTTCTCCTACGAGCAGTACTTC.

This chain uses TRBV15 with TRBJ1-1; D gene ambiguous. CDR3 length equals 12 residues. Trimming cost V 4 bases and J 1 base, with 4 bases left between them. The germline V gene encodes CDR1 LNHNV and CDR2 YYDKDF (reference sequence). As DNA, the CDR3 is TGTGCCACCAGCACGGAGAACACTGAAGCTTTCTTT. This gives the protein CATSTENTEAFF. The full variable domain, completed using reference TRBV15 and TRBJ1-1, is DAMVIQNPRYQVTQFGKPVTLSCSQTLNHNVMYWYQQKSSQAPKLLFHYYDKDFNNEADTPDNFQSRRPNTSFCFLDIRSPGLGDTAMYLCATSTENTEAFFGQGTRLTVV.